The sequence of this T cell receptor (beta chain) was determined in a study of blood T cells in healthy people across ages (dated by TCRdb to between 2014 and 2016). Regarding the complete study: Template switching captured roughly one uniquely barcoded TCR beta cDNA molecule per two T cells in model experiments. Age-related changes in TCR beta repertoire diversity were measured in the study by deep sequencing normalized with unique cDNA molecular identifiers. For two donors (one aged 18 to 30 and one aged 80 or older), the study analyzed two additional independent replicas of 1 million unique cDNA reads from the same blood draw. The donors were split into four age groups: young (average approximately 16 years), middle-aged (about 40), aged (roughly 65) and long-lived (roughly 80). Donors of different ages were randomly distributed across sequencing lanes to avoid experimental bias.

Points the paper makes about the study in general: Estimates of total diversity based on one million sequenced T cells were considered lower bounds and underestimates. Because donor CMV infection status was unknown, age-related changes in expanded clonotypes were potentially confounded. A strong correlation was found between observed TCR beta diversity and the percentage of naive T cells measured by flow cytometry. As age increased, observed TCR beta diversity per million T cells dropped in a roughly linear way, and a significant reduction was already evident by age 40. Since profiling was done on bulk unsorted PBMCs, naive and antigen-experienced compartments could not be conclusively compared. Compared with the aged group, the long-lived group had more naive CD4+ T cells, fewer expanded clones and increased TCR diversity, a pattern suggesting age selection.

V is pared back by 5 bases and J by 5 bases, with 12 bases lying between the germline termini. The CDR3 contains 13 residues, cysteine and phenylalanine counted. CDR3 DNA only is kept here, 39 bases in frame from base 1. Looking up the germline V gene yields CDR1 SGHDN and CDR2 FVKESK. Donors were 35 to 40 systemically healthy Caucasian individuals from Russia aged roughly 6 to 95 years. About 9.1 milliliters of peripheral blood were collected from each donor into EDTA-treated Vacutainer tubes. Ficoll-Paque density-gradient centrifugation was used to isolate PBMCs, with at least 7 million obtained per sample. Total RNA, at least 6 micrograms per sample, was extracted from PBMCs with Trizol reagent. The percentages of naive CD45RAhigh/CD27high T cells were determined by flow cytometry on a PBMC aliquot from every donor. Receptor libraries were prepared by 5' RACE. Data came from an Illumina HiSeq 2500. A second PCR of roughly 7 to 11 cycles was performed with a sample-barcoded 5' primer and a J-beta primer mix. Each TCR beta cDNA molecule received a unique molecular identifier from a template-switch 5' adaptor carrying 12 random nucleotides. Each sample yielded at least 3 million CDR3-containing paired-end reads. First-strand cDNA was synthesized from all RNA with the Mint cDNA synthesis kit, primed by a TRBC-specific oligonucleotide. After uracil-DNA glycosylase treatment, a first 18-cycle PCR used universal primers M1SS and BC2_uni_R on all cDNA. As for the original processing: Each sample was normalized by randomly selecting 1 million high-quality reads, each carrying a distinct molecular identifier. Instead of being binned into consensus sequences, reads that shared molecular identifiers were thrown out. MiTCR, set to a Q25 quality threshold and the strictest error-elimination algorithm, was used for CDR3 identification, clonotype clustering and error correction. A nonparametric unseen species model with Euler transformation was used to estimate lower-bound total TCR beta diversity. The raw public reads went through TCRdb reprocessing: fastp at Q25, MiXCR clone calling, in-frame beta chains kept. Rows are unified per CDR3 protein, each entry keeping the most common DNA and genes. The V and J calls and clone size are TCRdb's, not the authors'. The sample contains 550,000 to 750,000 distinct CDR3 sequences, roughly 21% of them found a single time. Under 4% of the sample comes from the top ten.

This clonotype has only a few counts. No cognate antigen has been identified for it. No qualities accompany the bases; no much larger clone lies one base away. This TCR was sampled from a man between 65 and 79 years old in good health. Recombination linked TRBV14 to TRBJ2-5; no D gene call is confident. Input material: blood. CDR3 reads: CASSKNLFETQYF. The nucleotide sequence is TGTGCCAGCAGCAAAAACTTGTTTGAGACCCAGTACTTC.